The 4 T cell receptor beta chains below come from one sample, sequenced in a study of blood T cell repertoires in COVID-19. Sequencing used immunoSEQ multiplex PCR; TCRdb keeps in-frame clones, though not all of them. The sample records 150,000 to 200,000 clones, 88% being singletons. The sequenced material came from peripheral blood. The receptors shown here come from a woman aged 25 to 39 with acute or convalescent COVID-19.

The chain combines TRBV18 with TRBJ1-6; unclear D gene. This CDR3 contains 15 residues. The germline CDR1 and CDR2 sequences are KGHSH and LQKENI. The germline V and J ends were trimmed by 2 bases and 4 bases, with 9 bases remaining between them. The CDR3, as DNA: TGTGCCAGCTCACCAGAGTTCGGGTATAATTCACCCCTCCACTTT. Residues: CASSPEFGYNSPLHF.

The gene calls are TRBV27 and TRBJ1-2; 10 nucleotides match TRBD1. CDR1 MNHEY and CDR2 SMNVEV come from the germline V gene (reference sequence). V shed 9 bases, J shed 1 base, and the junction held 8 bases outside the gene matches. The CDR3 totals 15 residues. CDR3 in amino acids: CASHQTGGFNYGYTF. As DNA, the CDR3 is TGTGCCAGTCACCAGACAGGGGGCTTTAACTATGGCTACACCTTC.

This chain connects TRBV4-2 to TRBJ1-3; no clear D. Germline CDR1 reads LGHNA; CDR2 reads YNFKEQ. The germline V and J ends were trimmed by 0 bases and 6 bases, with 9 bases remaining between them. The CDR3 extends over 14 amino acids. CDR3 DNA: TGTGCCAGCAGCCAAGAATTCCGCGAAAACACCATATATTTT. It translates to CASSQEFRENTIYF.

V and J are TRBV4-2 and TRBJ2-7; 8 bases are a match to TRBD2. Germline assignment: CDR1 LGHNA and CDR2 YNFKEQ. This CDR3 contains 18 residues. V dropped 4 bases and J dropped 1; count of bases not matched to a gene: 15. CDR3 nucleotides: TGTGCCAGCAGCCGGGACCCAGGGATACTAGCGGCTTCCTACGAGCAGTACTTC. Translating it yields CASSRDPGILAASYEQYF.